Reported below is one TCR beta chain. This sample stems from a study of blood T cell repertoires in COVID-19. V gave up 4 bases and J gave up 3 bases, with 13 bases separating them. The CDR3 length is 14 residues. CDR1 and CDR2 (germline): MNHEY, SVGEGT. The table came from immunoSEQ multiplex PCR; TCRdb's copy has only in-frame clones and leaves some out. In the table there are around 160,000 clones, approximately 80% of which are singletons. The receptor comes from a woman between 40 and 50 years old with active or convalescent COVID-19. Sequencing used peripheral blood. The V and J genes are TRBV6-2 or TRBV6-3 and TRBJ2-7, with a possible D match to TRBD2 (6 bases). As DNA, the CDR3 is TGTGCCAGCAGTTTGTGGCAGGGAGGCTACGAGCAGTACTTC. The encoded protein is CASSLWQGGYEQYF.